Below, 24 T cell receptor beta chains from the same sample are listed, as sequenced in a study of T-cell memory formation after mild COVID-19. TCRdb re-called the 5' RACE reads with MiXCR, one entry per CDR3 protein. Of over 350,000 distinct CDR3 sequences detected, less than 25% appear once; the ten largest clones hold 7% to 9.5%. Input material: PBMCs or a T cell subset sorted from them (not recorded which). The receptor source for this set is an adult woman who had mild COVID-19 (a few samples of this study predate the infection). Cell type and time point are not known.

The chain's CDR3 is CASSEGLAPGELFF. Written as DNA, the CDR3 is TGCGCCAGCAGCGAGGGACTAGCTCCCGGGGAGCTGTTTTTT. The rearrangement joins TRBV5-1 to TRBJ2-2, with 9 bases aligning to TRBD2. Germline lookup yields CDR1 SGHRS and CDR2 YFSETQ. The CDR3 loop spans 14 amino acids. Losses at the gene ends were 4 bases for V and 6 bases for J; bases not matched to a gene: 4.

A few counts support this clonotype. The CDR3 sequence: CASSMQVGTDTQYF. The CDR3 nucleotides are TGTGCCAGCAGTATGCAGGTCGGGACAGATACGCAGTATTTT. The V and J genes are TRBV27 and TRBJ2-3; D not resolved. The length of the CDR3 is 14 residues. Germline lookup yields CDR1 MNHEY and CDR2 SMNVEV (reference sequence). Trimming cost V 5 bases and J 3 bases, with 12 bases left between them.

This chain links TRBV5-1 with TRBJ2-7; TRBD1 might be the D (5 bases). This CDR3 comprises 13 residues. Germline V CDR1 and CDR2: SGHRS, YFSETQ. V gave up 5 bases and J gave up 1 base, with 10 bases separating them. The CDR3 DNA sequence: TGCGCCAGCAGAGGCAGGGCTTCCTACGAGCAGTACTTC. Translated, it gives CASRGRASYEQYF.

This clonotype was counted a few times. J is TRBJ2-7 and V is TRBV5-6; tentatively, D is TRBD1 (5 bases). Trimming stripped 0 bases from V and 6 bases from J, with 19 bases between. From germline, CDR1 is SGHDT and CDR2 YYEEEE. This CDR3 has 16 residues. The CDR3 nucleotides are TGTGCCAGCAGCTTGGGGACACCCCAGCAATACTCCGAGCAGTACTTC. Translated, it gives CASSLGTPQQYSEQYF.

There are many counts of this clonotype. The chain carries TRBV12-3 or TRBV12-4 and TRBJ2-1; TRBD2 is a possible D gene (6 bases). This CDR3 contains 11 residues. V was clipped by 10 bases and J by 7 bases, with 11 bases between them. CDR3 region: CAIRAGNEQFF. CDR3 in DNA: TGTGCCATCCGTGCGGGGAATGAGCAGTTCTTC.

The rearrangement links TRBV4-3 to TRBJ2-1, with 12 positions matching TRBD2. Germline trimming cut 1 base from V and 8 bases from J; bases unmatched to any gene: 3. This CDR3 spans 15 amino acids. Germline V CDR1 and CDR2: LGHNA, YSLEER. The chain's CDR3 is CASSQVLAGGHEQFF. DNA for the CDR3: TGCGCCAGCAGCCAAGTACTAGCGGGAGGTCATGAGCAGTTCTTC.

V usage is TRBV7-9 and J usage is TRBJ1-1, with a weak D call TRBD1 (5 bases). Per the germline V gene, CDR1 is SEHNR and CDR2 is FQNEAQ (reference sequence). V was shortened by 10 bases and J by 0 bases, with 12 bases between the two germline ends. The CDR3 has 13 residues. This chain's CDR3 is CAIPQEMNTEAFF. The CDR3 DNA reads TGTGCCATCCCACAGGAAATGAACACTGAAGCTTTCTTT. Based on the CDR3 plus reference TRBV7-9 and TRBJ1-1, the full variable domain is DTGVSQNPRHKITKRGQNVTFRCDPISEHNRLYWYRQTLGQGPEFLTYFQNEAQLEKSRLLSDRFSAERPKGSFSTLEIQRTEQGDSAMYLCAIPQEMNTEAFFGQGTRLTVV.

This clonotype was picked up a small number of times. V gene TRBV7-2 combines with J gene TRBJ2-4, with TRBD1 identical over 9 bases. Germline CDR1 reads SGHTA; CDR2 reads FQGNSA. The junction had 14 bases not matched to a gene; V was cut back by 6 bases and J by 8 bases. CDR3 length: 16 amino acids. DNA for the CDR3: TGTGCCAGCAGGACCTCCGGGACAGGGAGGTTAGACATTCAGTACTTC. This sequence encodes CASRTSGTGRLDIQYF.

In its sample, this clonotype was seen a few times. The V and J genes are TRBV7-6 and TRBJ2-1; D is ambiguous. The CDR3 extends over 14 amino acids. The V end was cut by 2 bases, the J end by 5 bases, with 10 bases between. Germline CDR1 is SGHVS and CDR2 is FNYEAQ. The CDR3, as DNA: TGTGCCAGCAGCTTAACTCGTAGAGACAATGAGCAGTTCTTC. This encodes CASSLTRRDNEQFF.

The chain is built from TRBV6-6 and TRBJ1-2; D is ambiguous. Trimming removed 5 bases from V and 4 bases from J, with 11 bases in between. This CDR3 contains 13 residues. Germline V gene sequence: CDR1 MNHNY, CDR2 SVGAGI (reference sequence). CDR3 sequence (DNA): TGTGCCAGCAGTCAAGAAGGGTCCTATGGCTACACCTTC. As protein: CASSQEGSYGYTF.

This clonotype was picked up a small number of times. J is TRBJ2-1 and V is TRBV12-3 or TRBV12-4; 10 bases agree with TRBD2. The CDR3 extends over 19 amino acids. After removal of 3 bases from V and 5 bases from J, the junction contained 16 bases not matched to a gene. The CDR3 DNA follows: TGTGCCAGCAGTTTCGTGGGCGTGGAGGGACTAGCGCGGAACAATGAGCAGTTCTTC. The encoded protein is CASSFVGVEGLARNNEQFF.

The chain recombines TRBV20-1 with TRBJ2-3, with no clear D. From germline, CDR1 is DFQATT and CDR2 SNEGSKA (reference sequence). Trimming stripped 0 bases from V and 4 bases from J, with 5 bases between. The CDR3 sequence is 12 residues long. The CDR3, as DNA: TGCAGTGCTAGAGATTCCGCAGATACGCAGTATTTT. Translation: CSARDSADTQYF.

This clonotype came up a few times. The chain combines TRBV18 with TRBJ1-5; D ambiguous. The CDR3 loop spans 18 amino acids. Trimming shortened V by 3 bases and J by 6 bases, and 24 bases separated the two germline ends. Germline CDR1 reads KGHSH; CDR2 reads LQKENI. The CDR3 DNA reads TGTGCCAGCTCACCTGATACCCACGGGCCCACCCTCGGTCAGCCCCAGCATTTT. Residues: CASSPDTHGPTLGQPQHF. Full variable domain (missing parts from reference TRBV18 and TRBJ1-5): NAGVMQNPRHLVRRRGQEARLRCSPMKGHSHVYWYRQLPEEGLKFMVYLQKENIIDESGMPKERFSAEFPKEGPSILRIQQVVRGDSAAYFCASSPDTHGPTLGQPQHFGDGTRLSIL.

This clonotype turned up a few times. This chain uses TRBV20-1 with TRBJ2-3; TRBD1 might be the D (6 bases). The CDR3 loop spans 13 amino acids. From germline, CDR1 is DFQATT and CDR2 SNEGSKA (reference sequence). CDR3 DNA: TGCAGCGCGAGACAGGTTAGCACAGATACGCAGTATTTT. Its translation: CSARQVSTDTQYF.

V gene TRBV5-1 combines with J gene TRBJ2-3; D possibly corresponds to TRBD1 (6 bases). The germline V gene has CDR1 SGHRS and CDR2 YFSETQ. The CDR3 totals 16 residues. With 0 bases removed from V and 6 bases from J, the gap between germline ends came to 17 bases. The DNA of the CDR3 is TGCGCCAGCAGCTTGGGACAGGCGTCAGGGGTGGATACGCAGTATTTT. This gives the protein CASSLGQASGVDTQYF. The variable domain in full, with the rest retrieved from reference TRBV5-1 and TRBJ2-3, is KAGVTQTPRYLIKTRGQQVTLSCSPISGHRSVSWYQQTPGQGLQFLFEYFSETQRNKGNFPGRFSGRQFSNSRSEMNVSTLELGDSALYLCASSLGQASGVDTQYFGPGTRLTVL.

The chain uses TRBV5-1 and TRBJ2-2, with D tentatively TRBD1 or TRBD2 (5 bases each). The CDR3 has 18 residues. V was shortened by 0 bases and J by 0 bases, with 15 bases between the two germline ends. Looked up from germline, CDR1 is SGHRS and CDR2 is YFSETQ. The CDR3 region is CASSLEFRGPANTGELFF. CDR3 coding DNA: TGCGCCAGCAGCTTGGAATTTAGGGGACCCGCGAACACCGGGGAGCTGTTTTTT.

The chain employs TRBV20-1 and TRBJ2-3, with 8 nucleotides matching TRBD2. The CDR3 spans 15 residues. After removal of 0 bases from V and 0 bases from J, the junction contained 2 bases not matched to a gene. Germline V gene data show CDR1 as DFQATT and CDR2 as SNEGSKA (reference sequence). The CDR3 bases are TGCAGTGCTAGAGAGCGGGGGGAAAGCACAGATACGCAGTATTTT. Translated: CSARERGESTDTQYF.

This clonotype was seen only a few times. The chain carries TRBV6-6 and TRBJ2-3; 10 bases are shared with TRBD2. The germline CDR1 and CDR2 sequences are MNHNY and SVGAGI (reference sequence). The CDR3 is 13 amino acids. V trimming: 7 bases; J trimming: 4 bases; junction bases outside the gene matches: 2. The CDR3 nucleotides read TGTGCCAGCAACCTAGCGGGGGCAGATACGCAGTATTTT. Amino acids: CASNLAGADTQYF.

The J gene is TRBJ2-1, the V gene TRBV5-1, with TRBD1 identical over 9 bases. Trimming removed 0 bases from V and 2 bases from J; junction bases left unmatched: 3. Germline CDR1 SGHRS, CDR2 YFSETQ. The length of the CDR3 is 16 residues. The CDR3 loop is CASSLGGTGTYNEQFF. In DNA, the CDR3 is TGCGCCAGCAGCTTGGGGGGGACAGGGACCTACAATGAGCAGTTCTTC.

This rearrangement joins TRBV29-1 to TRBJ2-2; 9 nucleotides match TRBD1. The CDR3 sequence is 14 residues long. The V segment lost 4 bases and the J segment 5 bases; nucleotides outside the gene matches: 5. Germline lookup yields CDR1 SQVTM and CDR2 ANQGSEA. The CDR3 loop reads CSVVGTGRTGELFF. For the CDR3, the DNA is TGCAGCGTTGTGGGGACAGGGAGGACCGGGGAGCTGTTTTTT.

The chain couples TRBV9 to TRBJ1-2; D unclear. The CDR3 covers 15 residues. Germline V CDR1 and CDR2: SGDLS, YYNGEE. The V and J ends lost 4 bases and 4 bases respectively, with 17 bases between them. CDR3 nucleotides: TGTGCCAGCAGCCCCCGTTTGGGCTCGGGCTATGGCTACACCTTC. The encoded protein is CASSPRLGSGYGYTF.

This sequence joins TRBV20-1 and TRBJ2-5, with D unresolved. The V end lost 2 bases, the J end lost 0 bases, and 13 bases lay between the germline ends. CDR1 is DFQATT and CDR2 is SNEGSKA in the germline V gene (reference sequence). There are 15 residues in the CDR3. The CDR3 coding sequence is TGCAGTGCTAGAAATGCCAGGAATTACCAAGAGACCCAGTACTTC. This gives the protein CSARNARNYQETQYF.

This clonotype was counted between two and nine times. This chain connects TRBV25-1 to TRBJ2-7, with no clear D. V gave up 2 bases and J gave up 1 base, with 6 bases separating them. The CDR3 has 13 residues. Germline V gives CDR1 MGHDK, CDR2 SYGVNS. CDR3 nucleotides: TGTGCCAGCAGTGAAGTAGGGTCCTACGAGCAGTACTTC. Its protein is CASSEVGSYEQYF.

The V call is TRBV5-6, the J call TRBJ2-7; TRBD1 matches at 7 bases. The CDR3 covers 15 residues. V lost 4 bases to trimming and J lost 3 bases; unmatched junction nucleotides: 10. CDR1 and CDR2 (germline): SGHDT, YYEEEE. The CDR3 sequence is CASSQGQLNYYEQYF. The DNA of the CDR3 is TGTGCCAGCAGCCAGGGACAGCTTAACTACTACGAGCAGTACTTC. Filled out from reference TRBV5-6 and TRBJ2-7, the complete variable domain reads DAGVTQSPTHLIKTRGQQVTLRCSPKSGHDTVSWYQQALGQGPQFIFQYYEEEERQRGNFPDRFSGHQFPNYSSELNVNALLLGDSALYLCASSQGQLNYYEQYFGPGTRLTVT.